This T cell receptor (beta chain) was sequenced in a study of blood T cell repertoires in COVID-19. Whole-study context: Sites across the United States, Italy and Spain contributed samples from acute and convalescent COVID-19. In each case, the material was cDNA or gDNA derived from T cells, B-cell-depleted T cells, or PBMCs.

The CDR3 has 17 residues. Germline lookup yields CDR1 LNHDA and CDR2 SQIVND (reference sequence). V dropped 3 bases and J dropped 0 bases, with 15 bases sitting between them. Authors' methods: Amplification of reference gene primers was used by the study to estimate nucleated cell counts. Libraries were prepared by immunoSEQ multiplex PCR; TCRdb keeps only in-frame clonotypes and omits some of them. D and trimming were read from the DNA, whereas the V and J calls and clone size are those reported in that table. The data contain around 250,000 clones, roughly 87% of them seen just once; the ten biggest clones take up 3.5% to 5%.

The clonotype comes from a middle-aged woman who had recovered from COVID-19. Sequenced: peripheral blood. This chain connects TRBV19 to TRBJ1-5; D gene uncertain. Here the CDR3 DNA reads TGTGCCAGTAGTATCGGGTCGGTCACTTATAGCAATCAGCCCCAGCATTTT. Its protein is CASSIGSVTYSNQPQHF.